The T cell receptor beta chain described here comes from a study of blood T cell repertoires in COVID-19. Study-wide context: The samples span acute and convalescent COVID-19 from the United States, Italy and Spain. PBMCs, B-cell-depleted T cells, or T cells were the source of the cDNA or gDNA that made up the material.

Original processing notes: Reference gene primer amplification yielded estimated nucleated cell counts. Data came from immunoSEQ multiplex PCR; TCRdb stores just in-frame clones and leaves some out. V, J and clone size reflect that table, while D and trimming were determined from the DNA. This table has around 130,000 clones, roughly 80% appearing once. The J segment lost 3 bases and the V segment lost 5 bases, leaving 4 bases of the junction unmatched. Germline V lookup: CDR1 SGHRS, CDR2 YFSETQ. The CDR3 sequence is 15 residues long. This clonotype was obtained from a woman aged 55-69 years with acute or convalescent COVID-19. The chain is built from TRBV5-1 and TRBJ2-7; 14 bases are shared with TRBD2. The sequenced material came from peripheral blood. The CDR3 DNA is TGCGCCAGCAGGGGACTAGCGGGGGTAATCTACGAGCAGTACTTC. It codes for CASRGLAGVIYEQYF.